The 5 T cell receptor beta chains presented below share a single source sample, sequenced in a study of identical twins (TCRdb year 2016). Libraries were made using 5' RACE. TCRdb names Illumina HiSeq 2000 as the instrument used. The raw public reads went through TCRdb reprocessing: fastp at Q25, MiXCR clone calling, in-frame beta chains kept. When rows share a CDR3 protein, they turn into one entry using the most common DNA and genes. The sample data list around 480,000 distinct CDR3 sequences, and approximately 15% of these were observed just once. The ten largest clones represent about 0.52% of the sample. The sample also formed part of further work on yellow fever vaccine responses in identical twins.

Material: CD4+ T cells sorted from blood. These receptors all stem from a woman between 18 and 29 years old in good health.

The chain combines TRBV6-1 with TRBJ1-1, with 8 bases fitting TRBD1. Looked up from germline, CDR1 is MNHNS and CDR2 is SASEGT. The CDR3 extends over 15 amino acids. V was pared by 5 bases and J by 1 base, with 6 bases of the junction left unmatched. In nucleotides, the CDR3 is TGTGCCAGCAGTCGTCCCGGGACAGGGAACACTGAAGCTTTCTTT. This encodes CASSRPGTGNTEAFF.

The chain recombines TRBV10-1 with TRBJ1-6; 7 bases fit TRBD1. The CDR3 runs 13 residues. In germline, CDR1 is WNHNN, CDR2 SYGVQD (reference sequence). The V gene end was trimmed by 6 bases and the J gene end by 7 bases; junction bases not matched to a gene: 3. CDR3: CASRSDRNSPLHF. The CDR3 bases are TGCGCCAGCAGATCGGACAGGAATTCACCCCTCCACTTT.

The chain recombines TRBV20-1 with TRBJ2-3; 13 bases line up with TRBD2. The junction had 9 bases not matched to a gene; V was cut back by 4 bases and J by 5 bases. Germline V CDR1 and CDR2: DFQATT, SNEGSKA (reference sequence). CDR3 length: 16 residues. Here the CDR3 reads CSATPGLAGFVDTQYF. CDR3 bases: TGCAGTGCTACTCCGGGACTAGCGGGATTTGTAGATACGCAGTATTTT.

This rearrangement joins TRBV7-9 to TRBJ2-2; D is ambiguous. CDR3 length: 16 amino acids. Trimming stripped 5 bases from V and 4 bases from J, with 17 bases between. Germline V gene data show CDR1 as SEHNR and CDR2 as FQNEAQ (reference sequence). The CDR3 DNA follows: TGTGCCAGCAGCCACACGGGCCCGGTGGGCACCGGGGAGCTGTTTTTT. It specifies CASSHTGPVGTGELFF.

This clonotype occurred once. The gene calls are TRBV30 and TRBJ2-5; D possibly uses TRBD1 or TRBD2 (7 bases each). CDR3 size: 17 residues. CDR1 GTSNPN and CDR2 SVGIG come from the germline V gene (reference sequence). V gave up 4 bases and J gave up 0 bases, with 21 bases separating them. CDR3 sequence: CAWKGGLGGFDQETQYF. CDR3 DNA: TGTGCCTGGAAGGGGGGGTTAGGGGGCTTCGACCAAGAGACCCAGTACTTC.